Listed here is a single T cell receptor beta chain. This table comes from immunoSEQ multiplex PCR, and its TCRdb copy is limited to in-frame clones, with some not included. The data hold some 100,000 clones, with 80% to 95% observed a single time. These data are taken from a study of siplizumab effects on memory and regulatory T cells. The V end lost 8 bases, the J end lost 0 bases, and 14 bases lay between the germline ends. CDR3 length equals 14 residues. Germline V CDR1 and CDR2: GTSNPN, SVGIG (reference sequence). The TCR originated in a human donor in good health. This chain connects TRBV30 to TRBJ1-3; D gene ambiguous. Sequencing input: CD8+ T cells sorted from blood. CDR3: CAQSQTSSGNTIYF. The CDR3 region has the DNA TGTGCCCAATCTCAGACAAGCTCTGGAAACACCATATATTTT.